The present T cell receptor beta chain was sequenced within a study of T cells expressing NK-cell markers. About the research overall: Sorted CD3+CD56+NKG2C+, CD3+CD56+NKG2C- and CD3+CD56-NKG2C+ T-cell subsets were beta-chain profiled.

Germline V lookup: CDR1 SGHNT, CDR2 YYREEE (reference sequence). The CDR3 has 16 residues. Findings of the study overall: Clarity on HCMV specificity was lacking for the expanded NKG2C+ T cell clones. Dominant NKG2C+ clonotypes in 5 or 6 donors made up roughly 1.0-7.0% of CD8+ T cells.

Reprocessing the 5' RACE reads, TCRdb reports a single entry for every CDR3 protein and omits DNA. The listing contains about 260,000 distinct CDR3 sequences. Comments on this clonotype: The antigen remains unidentified.

The receptor was isolated from a woman between 18 and 69 years old in good health. The sequencing sample was made of blood T cells: a sorted CD56 or NKG2C T cell subset, CD4+ or CD8+ T cells, or bulk PBMC T cells (not recorded which). The genes are TRBV5-4 and TRBJ2-5; the D gene TCRdb calls, TRBD2, cannot be checked with no DNA. The CDR3 loop reads CASSLAGETRAETQYF.